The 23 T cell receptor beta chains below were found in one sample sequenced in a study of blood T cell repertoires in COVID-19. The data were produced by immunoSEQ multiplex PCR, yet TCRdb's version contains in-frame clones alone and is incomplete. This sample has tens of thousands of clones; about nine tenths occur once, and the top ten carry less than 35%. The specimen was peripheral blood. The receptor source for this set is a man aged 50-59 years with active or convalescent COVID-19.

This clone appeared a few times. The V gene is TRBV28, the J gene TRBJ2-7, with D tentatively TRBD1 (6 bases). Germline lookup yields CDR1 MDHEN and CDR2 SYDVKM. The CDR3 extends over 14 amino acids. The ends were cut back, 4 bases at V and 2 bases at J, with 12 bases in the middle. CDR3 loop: CASSSGQQPYEQYF. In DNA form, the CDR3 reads TGTGCCAGCAGTTCCGGACAGCAGCCCTACGAGCAGTACTTC.

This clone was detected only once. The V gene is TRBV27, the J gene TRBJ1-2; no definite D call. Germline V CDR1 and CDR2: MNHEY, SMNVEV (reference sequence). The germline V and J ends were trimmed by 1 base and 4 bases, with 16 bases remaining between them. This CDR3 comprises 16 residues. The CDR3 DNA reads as TGTGCCAGCAGTTTATACGGCCAGAGGGCTCCCTATGGCTACACCTTC. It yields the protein CASSLYGQRAPYGYTF.

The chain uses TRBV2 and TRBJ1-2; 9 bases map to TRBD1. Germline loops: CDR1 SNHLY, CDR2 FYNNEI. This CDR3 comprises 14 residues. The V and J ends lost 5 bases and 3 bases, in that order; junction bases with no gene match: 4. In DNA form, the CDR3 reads TGTGCCAGCAGTTCGGACAGGGGCGACTATGGCTACACCTTC. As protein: CASSSDRGDYGYTF.

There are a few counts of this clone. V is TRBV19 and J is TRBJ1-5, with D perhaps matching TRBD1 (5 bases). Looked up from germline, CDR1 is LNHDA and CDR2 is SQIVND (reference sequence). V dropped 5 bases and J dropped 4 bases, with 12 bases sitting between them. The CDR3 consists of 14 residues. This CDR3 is CASSGLGGNQPQHF. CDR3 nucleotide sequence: TGTGCCAGTAGTGGCCTGGGGGGGAATCAGCCCCAGCATTTT.

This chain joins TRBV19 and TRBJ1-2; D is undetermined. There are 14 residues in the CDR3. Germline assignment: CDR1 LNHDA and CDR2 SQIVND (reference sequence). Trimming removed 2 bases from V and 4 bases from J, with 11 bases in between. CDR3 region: CASSIPRAGYGYTF. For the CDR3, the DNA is TGTGCCAGTAGTATACCCCGGGCGGGCTATGGCTACACCTTC.

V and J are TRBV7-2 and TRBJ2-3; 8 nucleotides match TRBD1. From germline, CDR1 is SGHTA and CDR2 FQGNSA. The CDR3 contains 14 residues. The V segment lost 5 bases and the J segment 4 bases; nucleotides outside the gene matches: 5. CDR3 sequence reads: CASSRDRGADTQYF. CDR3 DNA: TGTGCCAGCAGCAGAGACAGGGGAGCAGATACGCAGTATTTT.

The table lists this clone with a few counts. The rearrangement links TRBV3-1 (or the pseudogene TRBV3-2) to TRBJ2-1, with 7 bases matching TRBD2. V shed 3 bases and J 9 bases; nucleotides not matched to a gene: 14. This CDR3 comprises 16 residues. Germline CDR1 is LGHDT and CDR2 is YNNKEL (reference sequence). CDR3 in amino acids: CASSQGPGTTGSEQFF. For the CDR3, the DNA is TGTGCCAGCAGCCAGGGGCCCGGGACTACGGGGAGTGAGCAGTTCTTC.

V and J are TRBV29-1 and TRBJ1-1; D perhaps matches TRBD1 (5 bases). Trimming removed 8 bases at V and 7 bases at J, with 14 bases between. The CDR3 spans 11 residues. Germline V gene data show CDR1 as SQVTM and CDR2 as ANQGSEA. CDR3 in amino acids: CSIRAGDEAFF. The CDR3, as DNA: TGCAGCATACGCGCGGGGGATGAAGCTTTCTTT.

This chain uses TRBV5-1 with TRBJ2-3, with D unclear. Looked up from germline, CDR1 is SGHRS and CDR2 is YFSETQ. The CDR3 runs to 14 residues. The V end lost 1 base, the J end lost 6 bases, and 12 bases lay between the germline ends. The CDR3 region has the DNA TGCGCCAGCAGCTTGTACGCGGCTACGGATACGCAGTATTTT. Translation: CASSLYAATDTQYF.

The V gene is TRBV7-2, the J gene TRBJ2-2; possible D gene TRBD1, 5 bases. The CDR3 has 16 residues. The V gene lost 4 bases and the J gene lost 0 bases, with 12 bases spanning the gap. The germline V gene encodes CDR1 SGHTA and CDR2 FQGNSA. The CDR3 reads CASSYPGRTNTGELFF. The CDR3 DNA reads TGTGCCAGCAGCTACCCAGGGCGGACGAACACCGGGGAGCTGTTTTTT.

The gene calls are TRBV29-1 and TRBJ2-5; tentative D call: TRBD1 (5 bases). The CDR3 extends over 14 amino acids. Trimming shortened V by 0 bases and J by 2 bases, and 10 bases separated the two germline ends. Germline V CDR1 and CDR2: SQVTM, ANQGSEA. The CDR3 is CSVEDGAAQETQYF. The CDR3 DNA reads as TGCAGCGTTGAAGATGGGGCAGCACAAGAGACCCAGTACTTC. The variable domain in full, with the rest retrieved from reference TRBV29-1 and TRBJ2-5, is SAVISQKPSRDICQRGTSLTIQCQVDSQVTMMFWYRQQPGQSLTLIATANQGSEATYESGFVIDKFPISRPNLTFSTLTVSNMSPEDSSIYLCSVEDGAAQETQYFGPGTRLLVL.

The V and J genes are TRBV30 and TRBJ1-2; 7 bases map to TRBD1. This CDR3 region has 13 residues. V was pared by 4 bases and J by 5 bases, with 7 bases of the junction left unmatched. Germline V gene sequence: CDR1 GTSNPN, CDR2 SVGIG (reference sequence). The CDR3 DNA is TGTGCCTGGACTTCGGACAGGTTTTATGGCTACACCTTC. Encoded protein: CAWTSDRFYGYTF.

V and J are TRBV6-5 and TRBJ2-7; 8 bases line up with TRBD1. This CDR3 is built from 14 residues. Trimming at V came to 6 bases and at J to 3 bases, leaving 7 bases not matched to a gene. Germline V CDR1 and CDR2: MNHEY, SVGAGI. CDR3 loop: CASRPSTGGYEQYF. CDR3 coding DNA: TGTGCCAGCAGGCCCTCCACAGGGGGCTACGAGCAGTACTTC.

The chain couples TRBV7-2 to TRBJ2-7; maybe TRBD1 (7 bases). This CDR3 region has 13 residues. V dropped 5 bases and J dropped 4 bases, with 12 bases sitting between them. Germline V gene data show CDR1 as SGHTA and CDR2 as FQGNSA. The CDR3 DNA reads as TGTGCCAGCAGCCCAGGGGGGCAGTACGAGCAGTACTTC. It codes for CASSPGGQYEQYF.

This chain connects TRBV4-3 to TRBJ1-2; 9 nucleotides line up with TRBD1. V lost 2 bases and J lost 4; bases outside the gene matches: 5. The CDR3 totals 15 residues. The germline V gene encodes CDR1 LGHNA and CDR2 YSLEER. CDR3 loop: CASSQKTGGGYGYTF. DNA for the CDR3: TGCGCCAGCAGCCAAAAAACAGGGGGCGGCTATGGCTACACCTTC.

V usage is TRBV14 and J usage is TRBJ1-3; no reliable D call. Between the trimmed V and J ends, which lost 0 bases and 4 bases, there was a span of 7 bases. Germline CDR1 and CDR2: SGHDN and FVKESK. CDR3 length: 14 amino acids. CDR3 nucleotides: TGTGCCAGCAGCCAAGACTCGGAGGGAAACACCATATATTTT. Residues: CASSQDSEGNTIYF.

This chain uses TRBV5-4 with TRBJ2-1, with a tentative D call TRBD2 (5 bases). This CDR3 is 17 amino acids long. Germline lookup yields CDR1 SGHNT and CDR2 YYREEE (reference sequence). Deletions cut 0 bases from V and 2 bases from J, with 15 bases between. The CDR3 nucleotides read TGTGCCAGCAGCTTGGGGTCGGCTAGCAGAACCTACAATGAGCAGTTCTTC. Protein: CASSLGSASRTYNEQFF.

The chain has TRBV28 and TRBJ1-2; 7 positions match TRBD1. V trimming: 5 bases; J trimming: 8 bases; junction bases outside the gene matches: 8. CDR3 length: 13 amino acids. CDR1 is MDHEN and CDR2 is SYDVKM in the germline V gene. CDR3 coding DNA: TGTGCCAGCAGTCCGGCAGGGGGGAACGGCTACACCTTC. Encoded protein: CASSPAGGNGYTF.

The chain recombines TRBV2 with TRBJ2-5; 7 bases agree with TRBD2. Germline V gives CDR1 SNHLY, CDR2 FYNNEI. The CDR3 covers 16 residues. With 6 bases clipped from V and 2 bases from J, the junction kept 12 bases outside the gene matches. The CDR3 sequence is CASSSFFGRTQETQYF. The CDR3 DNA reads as TGTGCCAGCAGCTCATTCTTCGGGAGGACGCAAGAGACCCAGTACTTC.

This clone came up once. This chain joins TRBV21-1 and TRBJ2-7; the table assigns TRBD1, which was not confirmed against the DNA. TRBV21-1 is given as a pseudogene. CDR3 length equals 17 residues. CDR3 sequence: CASSIVRTGGSPYEQYF. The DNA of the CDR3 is TGTGCCAGCAGCATAGTAAGAACAGGGGGCTCCCCCTACGAGCAGTACTTC.

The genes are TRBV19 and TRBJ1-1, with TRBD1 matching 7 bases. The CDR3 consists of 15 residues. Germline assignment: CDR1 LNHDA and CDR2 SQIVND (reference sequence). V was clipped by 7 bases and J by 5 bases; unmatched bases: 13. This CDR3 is CASNPGQSLFTEAFF. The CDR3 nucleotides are TGTGCCAGTAATCCGGGACAGAGTCTTTTTACTGAAGCTTTCTTT.

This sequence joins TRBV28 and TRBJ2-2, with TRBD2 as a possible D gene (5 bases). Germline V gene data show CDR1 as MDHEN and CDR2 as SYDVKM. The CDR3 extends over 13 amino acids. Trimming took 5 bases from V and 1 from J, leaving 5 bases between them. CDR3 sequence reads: CASSEGNTGELFF. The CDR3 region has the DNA TGTGCCAGCAGTGAGGGGAACACCGGGGAGCTGTTTTTT.

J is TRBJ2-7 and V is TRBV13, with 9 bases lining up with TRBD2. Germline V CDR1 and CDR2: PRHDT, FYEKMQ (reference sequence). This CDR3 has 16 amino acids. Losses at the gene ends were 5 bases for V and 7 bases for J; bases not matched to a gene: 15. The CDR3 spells CASSRTIAGDRREQYF. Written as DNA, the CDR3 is TGTGCCAGCAGCCGAACAATAGCGGGGGACCGGAGGGAGCAGTACTTC. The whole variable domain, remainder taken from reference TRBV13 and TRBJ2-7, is AAGVIQSPRHLIKEKRETATLKCYPIPRHDTVYWYQQGPGQDPQFLISFYEKMQSDKGSIPDRFSAQQFSDYHSELNMSSLELGDSALYFCASSRTIAGDRREQYFGPGTRLTVT.